Listed here are 28 T cell receptor beta chains from one sample, sequenced in a study of blood T cells in healthy people across ages (dated by TCRdb to between 2015 and 2016). The library came from 5' RACE. Sequenced on an Illumina HiSeq 2500. The second PCR ran for about 6 to 12 cycles and used a J-beta primer mix along with a sample-barcoded 5' primer. TCRdb cleaned the public reads at Q25 with fastp, built clones with MiXCR and kept in-frame beta chains. Rows are unified per CDR3 protein, each entry keeping the most common DNA and genes. This sample lists around 670,000 distinct CDR3 sequences; about 30% were detected once. The top ten constitute 15% to 18% of the sample. The sequenced material came from blood. Receptor source: an elderly woman in good health.

This clonotype has more than one count but fewer than ten. This chain joins TRBV2 and TRBJ2-7; D might be TRBD2 (6 bases). This CDR3 is 12 amino acids long. Between the trimmed V and J ends, which lost 7 bases and 3 bases, there was a span of 10 bases. CDR1 SNHLY and CDR2 FYNNEI come from the germline V gene. CDR3 sequence (DNA): TGTGCCAGCAACCGGGGGAACTACGAGCAGTACTTC. Protein: CASNRGNYEQYF.

The sample holds many counts of this clonotype. This rearrangement joins TRBV10-3 to TRBJ2-7; D is ambiguous. V was shortened by 2 bases and J by 1 base, with 9 bases between the two germline ends. Germline V gene sequence: CDR1 ENHRY, CDR2 SYGVKD. CDR3 length: 14 residues. The CDR3 loop is CAISETTGSYEQYF. CDR3 nucleotides: TGTGCCATCAGTGAGACGACTGGGTCCTACGAGCAGTACTTC.

This rearrangement joins TRBV5-1 to TRBJ2-3; TRBD1 aligns across 11 bases. Germline CDR1 SGHRS, CDR2 YFSETQ. Unmatched junction bases numbered 13, after V lost 4 bases and J lost 0 bases. This CDR3 region has 19 residues. The CDR3 spells CASSPGQGALPFSTDTQYF. Here the CDR3 DNA reads TGCGCCAGCAGCCCCGGACAGGGGGCCCTACCCTTTAGCACAGATACGCAGTATTTT.

The chain joins TRBV7-9 to TRBJ1-1; 9 bases align to TRBD1. J lost 0 bases, V lost 5 bases, and 7 bases had no gene match. The CDR3 length is 16 residues. Germline V gene data show CDR1 as SEHNR and CDR2 as FQNEAQ (reference sequence). CDR3 region: CASSRTDRGLNTEAFF. The CDR3 nucleotides are TGTGCCAGCAGCAGAACGGACAGGGGACTGAACACTGAAGCTTTCTTT.

The sample holds many counts of this clonotype. This chain connects TRBV10-3 to TRBJ2-4; D might be TRBD1 (5 bases). V dropped 6 bases and J dropped 3 bases, with 15 bases sitting between them. CDR1 is ENHRY and CDR2 is SYGVKD in the germline V gene. The CDR3 extends over 15 amino acids. The CDR3 nucleotides are TGTGCCATCAGCTCAGGGATGGGTGACAAAAACATTCAGTACTTC. This sequence encodes CAISSGMGDKNIQYF.

The chain uses TRBV20-1 and TRBJ2-3, with 11 bases fitting TRBD2. This CDR3 spans 12 amino acids. Germline V gene sequence: CDR1 DFQATT, CDR2 SNEGSKA (reference sequence). The V segment lost 5 bases and the J segment 10 bases; nucleotides outside the gene matches: 5. For the CDR3, the DNA is TGCAGTGCTTATCTAGCGGGAGGTTCGCAGTATTTT. Amino acid sequence: CSAYLAGGSQYF.

This clonotype was recorded many times. The V and J genes are TRBV2 and TRBJ1-2; D gene ambiguous. The CDR3 is 12 residues long. Trimming pared 6 bases from V and 8 bases from J, leaving 13 bases between. Germline CDR1 and CDR2: SNHLY and FYNNEI. The CDR3 DNA sequence: TGTGCCAGCAGGACCCCTGGGTTGGGCTACACCTTC. Protein: CASRTPGLGYTF.

Comments on this clonotype: Just one base apart from a much larger clone, this may be a read error. This chain links TRBV4-3 with TRBJ1-2; maybe TRBD1 (6 bases). The CDR3 loop spans 14 amino acids. Germline-derived CDR1 and CDR2 are LGHNA and YSLEER. The CDR3 sequence is CAGSQGGTFDGYTF. The CDR3 DNA is TGCGCCGGCAGCCAAGGGGGGACATTCGATGGCTACACCTTC.

The chain uses TRBV7-9 and TRBJ2-6, with D hard to call. The CDR3 length is 16 residues. Trimming removed 2 bases from V and 0 bases from J, with 8 bases in between. Per germline, CDR1 SEHNR and CDR2 FQNEAQ (reference sequence). CDR3 sequence: CASSLSGYSGANVLTF. CDR3 DNA: TGTGCCAGCAGCTTATCCGGCTACTCTGGGGCCAACGTCCTGACTTTC.

Points on this clonotype: A much more abundant neighbour one base away suggests this may be a read error. V usage is TRBV5-1 and J usage is TRBJ2-7, with D possibly being TRBD1 (6 bases). Germline V gene sequence: CDR1 SGHRS, CDR2 YFSETQ. The CDR3 is made up of 17 amino acids. CDR3 residues: CASSFRSLYQGSYGQYF. Here the CDR3 DNA reads TGCGCCAGCAGCTTTCGGTCCCTCTACCAGGGGTCCTACGGGCAGTACTTC. Looking up the rest from reference TRBV5-1 and TRBJ2-7 gives the full variable domain: KAGVTQTPRYLIKTRGQQVTLSCSPISGHRSVSWYQQTPGQGLQFLFEYFSETQRNKGNFPGRFSGRQFSNSRSEMNVSTLELGDSALYLCASSFRSLYQGSYGQYFGPGTRLTVT.

A note on this clonotype: The junction and the germline gene differ at one end; a read error may be behind it. The rearrangement joins TRBV13 to TRBJ2-1, with D possibly TRBD2 on 7 matching bases. This CDR3 is 15 amino acids long. Germline V gene lookup returns CDR1 PRHDT and CDR2 FYEKMQ (reference sequence). CDR3 sequence: CASSLWGGGYNERFF. In DNA form, the CDR3 reads TGTGCCAGCAGCCTGTGGGGCGGGGGCTACAATGAGCGGTTCTTC.

This clonotype was seen at least ten times. The chain combines TRBV7-3 with TRBJ2-6; D is unclear. V was shortened by 5 bases and J by 1 base, with 12 bases between the two germline ends. The CDR3 is 16 residues long. CDR1 and CDR2 from the germline V gene are SGHTA and FQGTGA. CDR3 sequence (DNA): TGTGCCAGCAGCCCAGGATTGGGGTCTGGGGCCAACGTCCTGACTTTC. Amino acids: CASSPGLGSGANVLTF.

The V call is TRBV30, the J call TRBJ2-4; TRBD2 might be the D (6 bases). Germline CDR1 reads GTSNPN; CDR2 reads SVGIG (reference sequence). CDR3 length: 14 amino acids. Trimming cost V 0 bases and J 13 bases, with 19 bases left between them. The CDR3 reads CAWSVRGGTGEQYF. DNA of the CDR3: TGTGCCTGGAGTGTTCGTGGGGGGACGGGGGAGCAGTACTTC.

This clonotype showed up many times. V usage is TRBV27 and J usage is TRBJ2-7, with D unresolved. V was shortened by 2 bases and J by 0 bases, with 8 bases between the two germline ends. CDR1 is MNHEY, CDR2 SMNVEV, per germline (reference sequence). CDR3 length: 14 amino acids. The CDR3, as DNA: TGTGCCAGCAGTTTAAAAAGTAGCTCCTACGAGCAGTACTTC. As protein: CASSLKSSSYEQYF.

This clonotype was counted many times. J is TRBJ1-5 and V is TRBV6-5; no definite D call. The germline CDR1 and CDR2 sequences are MNHEY and SVGAGI. CDR3 length: 13 amino acids. Between the trimmed V and J ends, which lost 6 bases and 11 bases, there was a span of 17 bases. As DNA, the CDR3 is TGTGCCAGCAGCGCGGTTGGTGGGCTAGCCCAGCATTTT. Translating it yields CASSAVGGLAQHF.

A word on this clonotype: With a much larger clone just one base away, this may be a read error. It is likely a read error, because the conserved phenylalanine at the end of the CDR3 is missing. The rearrangement uses TRBV5-1 and TRBJ1-2; D is ambiguous. The germline gives CDR1 SGHRS, CDR2 YFSETQ. This CDR3 has 13 residues. V lost 3 bases and J 2 bases, leaving 8 bases between the germline ends. CDR3 amino acids: CASSYGKNYGYTC. For the CDR3, the DNA is TGCGCCAGCAGCTACGGGAAGAACTATGGCTACACCTGC.

This clonotype came up many times. The DNA for the CDR3 is TGCAGTGCTCAACAGGGACAGGGGGCTTTCGAGCAGTACTTC. Protein product: CSAQQGQGAFEQYF. This chain links TRBV20-1 with TRBJ2-5; 12 positions agree with TRBD1. The end of the DNA aligns better with TRBJ2-7, so the J call may be wrong. Per germline, CDR1 DFQATT and CDR2 SNEGSKA (reference sequence). This CDR3 has 14 residues.

This clonotype turned up a few times. The chain carries TRBV24-1 and TRBJ2-7; D might be TRBD1 (6 bases). The CDR3 is 15 amino acids. Germline V gene data show CDR1 as KGHDR and CDR2 as SFDVKD. V lost 4 bases and J 6 bases, leaving 18 bases between the germline ends. CDR3 sequence: CATSDPQGPLSEQYF. CDR3 coding DNA: TGTGCCACCAGTGACCCACAGGGACCCCTCTCCGAGCAGTACTTC.

This clonotype was seen repeatedly, ten times or more. The CDR3 nucleotides are TGTGCCAGCAGCTCTCCCGGACTAGCGGGCCTCACAGATACGCAGTATTTT. Amino acid sequence: CASSSPGLAGLTDTQYF. The V and J genes are TRBV7-6 and TRBJ2-3, with TRBD2 identical over 11 bases. Germline-derived CDR1 and CDR2 are SGHVS and FNYEAQ. V lost 4 bases to trimming and J lost 2 bases; unmatched junction nucleotides: 8. There are 17 residues in the CDR3.

The V and J genes are TRBV7-6 and TRBJ1-5; D call uncertain. Trimming removed 0 bases at V and 9 bases at J, with 6 bases between. The CDR3 consists of 12 residues. The germline gives CDR1 SGHVS, CDR2 FNYEAQ. The DNA for the CDR3 is TGTGCCAGCAGCTTAGCGCAGATGCCCCAGCATTTT. Translation: CASSLAQMPQHF.

A note on this clonotype: A single base separates this from a much larger clone, so it may be a read error. The V call is TRBV29-1, the J call TRBJ2-5, with 9 nucleotides matching TRBD1. This CDR3 contains 14 residues. The J segment lost 4 bases and the V segment lost 7 bases, leaving 10 bases of the junction unmatched. Germline loops: CDR1 SQVTM, CDR2 ANQGSEA. CDR3 in DNA: TGCAGCGCCCATAGGGGGACAGGGCGAGAGACCCAGTACTTC. Translation gives CSAHRGTGRETQYF.

This clonotype was observed at least ten times. This sequence joins TRBV6-5 and TRBJ2-7; weak D call: TRBD1 (6 bases). Germline CDR1 MNHEY, CDR2 SVGAGI. V shed 6 bases and J shed 0 bases, with 15 bases lying between them. This CDR3 region has 15 residues. CDR3 sequence (DNA): TGTGCCAGCAGACCGGGACACAAGAGCTCCTACGAGCAGTACTTC. This gives the protein CASRPGHKSSYEQYF.

This clonotype was picked up a small number of times. The chain uses TRBV20-1 and TRBJ1-5; no firm D call. This CDR3 has 17 amino acids. V was clipped by 5 bases and J by 0 bases, with 20 bases between them. Germline CDR1 is DFQATT and CDR2 is SNEGSKA (reference sequence). CDR3 amino acids: CSASRTRTDYSNQPQHF. Written as DNA, the CDR3 is TGCAGTGCTTCTAGGACGCGGACGGACTATAGCAATCAGCCCCAGCATTTT.

This clonotype was detected only once. The gene calls are TRBV2 and TRBJ1-5; a possible D gene is TRBD1 (5 bases). Trimming cost V 7 bases and J 11 bases, with 18 bases left between them. This CDR3 spans 13 amino acids. Germline V CDR1 and CDR2: SNHLY, FYNNEI. The CDR3 DNA follows: TGTGCCAGCAATTCGGGGGAGGGGCGGTCCCAGCATTTT. Translation gives CASNSGEGRSQHF. Variable domain in full (rest from reference TRBV2 and TRBJ1-5): EPEVTQTPSHQVTQMGQEVILRCVPISNHLYFYWYRQILGQKVEFLVSFYNNEISEKSEIFDDQFSVERPDGSNFTLKIRSTKLEDSAMYFCASNSGEGRSQHFGDGTRLSIL.

CDR3 coding DNA: TGTGCCGGCCTGAGGACAACCCATACTGAAGCTTTCTTT. This gives the protein CAGLRTTHTEAFF. The chain is built from TRBV30 and TRBJ1-1; possible D gene TRBD1, 5 bases. The V gene's germline CDR1 is GTSNPN and CDR2 SVGIG (reference sequence). The CDR3 runs to 13 residues. V lost 8 bases, J lost 5 bases, and 18 bases lay in between. Full variable domain (remainder filled in from reference TRBV30 and TRBJ1-1): SQTIHQWPATLVQPVGSPLSLECTVEGTSNPNLYWYRQAAGRGLQLLFYSVGIGQISSEVPQNLSASRPQDRQFILSSKKLLLSDSGFYLCAGLRTTHTEAFFGQGTRLTVV.

As to this clonotype: Being one base from a much bigger clone, this may be a read error. The rearrangement uses TRBV15 and TRBJ2-3; TRBD1 matches at 9 bases. After removal of 3 bases from V and 3 bases from J, the junction contained 4 bases not matched to a gene. Germline assignment: CDR1 LNHNV and CDR2 YYDKDF (reference sequence). The CDR3 loop spans 15 amino acids. The CDR3 region is CATSSRDRATDTQYF. The CDR3 bases are TGTGCCACCAGCAGCCGGGACAGGGCGACAGATACGCAGTATTTT.

This clonotype is medium-sized. The V gene is TRBV10-3, the J gene TRBJ2-5; 7 bases agree with TRBD1. The V gene end was trimmed by 5 bases and the J gene end by 4 bases; junction bases not matched to a gene: 7. Germline CDR1 reads ENHRY; CDR2 reads SYGVKD. This CDR3 is 14 amino acids long. The CDR3, as DNA: TGTGCCATCAGTACCCTGGGACAGCTAGAGACCCAGTACTTC. As protein: CAISTLGQLETQYF.

This clonotype was seen repeatedly, ten times or more. The chain is built from TRBV9 and TRBJ2-4, with 10 positions matching TRBD1. Germline V gene sequence: CDR1 SGDLS, CDR2 YYNGEE. The CDR3 spans 14 residues. V lost 3 bases to trimming and J lost 3 bases; unmatched junction nucleotides: 0. CDR3 DNA: TGTGCCAGCAGCGGGACAGGGGGCAAAAACATTCAGTACTTC. Protein product: CASSGTGGKNIQYF. The variable domain in full, completed from reference TRBV9 and TRBJ2-4, reads DSGVTQTPKHLITATGQRVTLRCSPRSGDLSVYWYQQSLDQGLQFLIQYYNGEERAKGNILERFSAQQFPDLHSELNLSSLELGDSALYFCASSGTGGKNIQYFGAGTRLSVL.